This TCR beta chain was sequenced during a study of T cells in Graves' hyperthyroidism and ophthalmopathy (dated by TCRdb to the late 2010s). The study in broad terms: Peripheral blood samples were taken at the time of initial diagnosis, prior to any treatment. A discovery cohort of about a hundred patients, roughly 45 with Graves' ophthalmopathy and more than 55 with stable Graves' hyperthyroidism, was used to find distinguishing TCR V-J signatures. Prospective prediction of ophthalmopathy was tested in an independent validation cohort of some 19 hyperthyroidism patients and 17 patients who later progressed to ophthalmopathy. The approximately 97 discovery patients were randomly divided into training and test sets at a 7:3 ratio. In addition, the study compared T-cell repertoires in thyroid tissue and in blood from several Graves' hyperthyroidism patients. After blood sampling, hyperthyroidism patients were treated with methimazole at a starting dose of 30 mg daily, and ophthalmopathy patients were treated with high-dose intravenous methylprednisolone. According to the paper, TCR Vbeta CDR3 sequencing was carried out on roughly 130 peripheral blood samples, which came from fewer than 50 ophthalmopathy, under 85 hyperthyroidism and roughly 17 progressor patients.

Moderately to severely active disease, a Clinical Activity Score of at least 3, a NOSPECS grade of at least 4, and a duration under 3 months were present in ophthalmopathy patients. Exclusion was applied to patients with uncontrolled infections, other autoimmune diseases, pregnancy or lactation. Diagnoses relied on clinical symptoms, serum thyroxine and TRAb, thyroid ultrasound and orbital computed tomography. Ficoll-Paque density gradient centrifugation was used to isolate PBMCs from approximately 11 ml of fresh peripheral blood. Total RNA was extracted using Trizol reagent, and RNA quality was assessed on an Agilent 2100 Bioanalyzer. Amplification of TCR beta CDR3 regions was carried out from RNA transcripts. For the first round of RT-PCR on the TCR CDR3, the HTBI primer set was used together with the Qiagen OneStep RT-PCR kit. A second multiplex PCR round built the libraries, followed by size selection and purification. Sequencing of the libraries was done on an Illumina HiSeq2000 using paired-end 100 bp reads. As for how the authors treated the data: Raw data were processed with SOAPnuke, discarding reads with adapters, uncalled bases, mean Phred below 15, or no exact constant-primer or identifier match. High-quality paired reads were merged using COPE v1.2.5, and each unique nucleotide sequence was defined as a clonotype. Clonotypes were aligned to IMGT TRBV, TRBD and TRBJ reference segments using MiTCR v1.1. The analysis was restricted to V-J combinations with a frequency above 0.0001, which together covered 99.2% of the repertoires. The TCS score was defined as the ratio of F50 (clonal expansion) to E x V (chaos), calculated using BLOSUM62-based TCRdist between CDR3 peptides within each V-J. Welch's t-statistics and random forest reduced roughly 530 V-J features to roughly 13, which were used in a naive Bayes classifier (R e1071). The public reads were quality trimmed at Q25 with fastp and then assembled into clones with MiXCR by TCRdb, keeping productive beta chains. Duplicate CDR3 protein sequences are folded into a single record with the most common DNA and genes. The V and J calls come from TCRdb's annotation, not from the publication. This sample holds around 530,000 distinct CDR3 sequences; 17% were observed only once. Roughly 18% of the sample rests with the top ten.

This clonotype was picked up a small number of times. Its antigen is currently not known. Within one base of it there is no much larger clone, and no base qualities were kept. What the work shows at the level of the full study, not this receptor alone: Most expanded thyroid clonotypes (frequency above 0.001) were also detected in blood, suggesting blood repertoires may reflect thyroid immune responses. In validation, the model predicted progression to ophthalmopathy a median of roughly 6.5 months before onset, with approximately 70% sensitivity and about 72% specificity. No statistical method was used to set the sample size in advance, and investigators knew the group allocation. Ophthalmopathy was separated from stable hyperthyroidism by a 13 V-J signature model, with roughly 88% sensitivity and roughly 81% specificity obtained in cross-validation and 80%/75% obtained in testing.

Reading from cysteine to phenylalanine, the CDR3 counts 14 amino acids. The CDR3 DNA has 42 bases and is translated from base 1. CDR1 and CDR2 are drawn from the germline V gene (reference sequence): DFQATT, SNEGSKA. V is clipped by 1 base and J by 3 bases, and the sequence between their germline boundaries is 13 bases long. The clonotype originates from a woman between 18 and 29 years old with Graves' ophthalmopathy. Material for sequencing was blood. The V and J genes are TRBV20-1 and TRBJ2-7; TRBD2 is a possible D gene, resting on 5 matching bases. CDR3 protein: CSARGAGGYYEQYF. The base sequence is TGCAGTGCTAGAGGTGCAGGAGGTTACTACGAGCAGTACTTC.